Given below is one T cell receptor beta chain in context. The source of the sample is a study of blood T cell repertoires in COVID-19. V was clipped by 4 bases and J by 7 bases, with 18 bases between them. Germline V gene data show CDR1 as KGHDR and CDR2 as SFDVKD. The CDR3 contains 15 residues. Authors' methods: Reference gene primer amplification gave nucleated cell count estimates. Sequencing used immunoSEQ multiplex PCR; TCRdb keeps in-frame clones, though not all of them. V and J calls and clone size are copied from that table; D and trimming were computed from the DNA. The sample comprises about 260,000 clones, 70% to 90% of which are singletons, and around 0.7% rests with the top ten.

The sequence derives from a human donor in a cohort sampled during active COVID-19. The sequencing input was peripheral blood. The genes are TRBV24-1 and TRBJ1-2; possibly TRBD1 for D (5 bases). The CDR3 sequence: CATSEPPASGGGYTF. The CDR3 DNA follows: TGTGCCACCAGTGAACCTCCGGCTTCGGGGGGTGGCTACACCTTC.